This TCR beta chain comes out of a study of molecular identifiers for immune sequencing clone quantification. Points from the study as a whole: Among effectors, clones above 20 RNA copies held over 97% of molecules; among naive cells, under 1%.

TCRdb ran MiXCR on the PCR reads and lists one entry per CDR3 protein. The sample includes about 40,000 distinct CDR3 sequences, about 18% of them seen just once. Germline CDR1 is MDHEN and CDR2 is SYDVKM. The CDR3 length is 14 residues. The V end lost 5 bases, the J end lost 6 bases, and 16 bases lay between the germline ends. This clonotype was picked up many times. Its antigen is not identified. The chain employs TRBV28 and TRBJ2-5, with D maybe TRBD1 (5 bases). The sequencing input was naive CD8+ T cells from blood, with Jurkat cell RNA spiked in. The subset denotes: FACS-sorted CD8+CD4-CCR7+CD45RA+ naive T cells. The source of this sequence is a human donor in good health. Some libraries in this study had Jurkat cell RNA spiked in. This chain's CDR3 is CASSRQRQGKTQYF. As DNA, the CDR3 is TGTGCCAGCAGTCGCCAACGGCAGGGAAAGACCCAGTACTTC. Variable domain in full (rest from reference TRBV28 and TRBJ2-5): DVKVTQSSRYLVKRTGEKVFLECVQDMDHENMFWYRQDPGLGLRLIYFSYDVKMKEKGDIPEGYSVSREKKERFSLILESASTNQTSMYLCASSRQRQGKTQYFGPGTRLLVL.